This T cell receptor beta chain was found in a study of blood T cells in healthy people across ages. Using a J-beta primer mix together with a sample-barcoded 5' primer, a second PCR was run for about 6 to 11 cycles. Every molecule of cDNA carried a tag from a template-switch adaptor with 12 random nucleotides. Using its own MiXCR run on the 5' RACE reads, TCRdb lists one record per CDR3 protein. The sample holds around 400,000 distinct CDR3 sequences, about 55% seen once. Germline CDR1 is SGDLS and CDR2 is YYNGEE. Germline trimming cut 3 bases from V and 6 bases from J; bases unmatched to any gene: 8. This CDR3 has 15 residues. Details on this clonotype: Its specificity is unknown.

Study-level findings and limits: A roughly linear fall in TCR beta diversity per million T cells was seen with increasing age. Long-lived and aged donors differed, with more naive CD4+ cells and higher diversity in the long-lived.

Input material: blood. This chain connects TRBV9 to TRBJ2-1, with 8 bases fitting TRBD2. The sequence was collected from a man aged 55-75 years in good health. CDR3 sequence (DNA): TGTGCCAGCAGCGCCCCCCCGGGAGGGCCCAATGAGCAGTTCTTC. This translates into CASSAPPGGPNEQFF.